This T cell receptor (beta chain) was sequenced during a study of T cells in Graves' hyperthyroidism and ophthalmopathy. General study results and limits: Blood also held most thyroid clonotypes expanded beyond 0.001.

As for this clonotype: The antigen remains undetermined. A single base separates this from a much larger clone, so it may be a read error.

The study excluded patients with uncontrolled infection, other autoimmune disease, pregnancy or lactation. The investigators amplified TCR beta CDR3 regions from RNA transcripts. The HTBI primer set drove a first-round RT-PCR of the TCR CDR3. TCRdb ran MiXCR on the multiplex PCR reads and lists one entry per CDR3 protein. The table lists about 510,000 distinct CDR3 sequences, 12% to 15% of them singletons, with approximately 14% in the top ten. The V and J ends lost 5 bases and 10 bases, in that order; junction bases with no gene match: 7. The CDR3 extends over 13 amino acids. The germline V gene has CDR1 SGHAT and CDR2 FQDESV (reference sequence).

Source material: blood. The TCR sequence derives from a woman in her thirties or forties with Graves' hyperthyroidism. The chain employs TRBV11-1 and TRBJ2-1; 8 nucleotides match TRBD1. CDR3 protein: CASSPNRGVEQFF. The CDR3 DNA is TGTGCCAGCAGCCCCAACAGGGGGGTCGAGCAGTTCTTC.